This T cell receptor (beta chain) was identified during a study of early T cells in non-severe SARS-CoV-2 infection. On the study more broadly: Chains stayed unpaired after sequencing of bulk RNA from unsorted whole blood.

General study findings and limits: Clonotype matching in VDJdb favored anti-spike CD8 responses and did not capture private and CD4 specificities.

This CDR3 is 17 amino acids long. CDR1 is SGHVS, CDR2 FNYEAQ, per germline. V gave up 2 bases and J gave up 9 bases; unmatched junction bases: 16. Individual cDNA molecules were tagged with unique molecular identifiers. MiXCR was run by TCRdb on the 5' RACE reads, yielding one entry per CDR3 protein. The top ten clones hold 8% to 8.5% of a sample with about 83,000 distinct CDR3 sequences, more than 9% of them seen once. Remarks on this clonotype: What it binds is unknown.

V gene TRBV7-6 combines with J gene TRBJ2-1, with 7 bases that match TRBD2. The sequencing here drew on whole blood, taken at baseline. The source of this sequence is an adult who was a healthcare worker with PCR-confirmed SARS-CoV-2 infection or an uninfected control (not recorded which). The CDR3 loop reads CASSLIGRGLGVGEQFF. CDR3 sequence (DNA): TGTGCCAGCAGCTTAATTGGCCGTGGACTAGGAGTAGGTGAGCAGTTCTTC.